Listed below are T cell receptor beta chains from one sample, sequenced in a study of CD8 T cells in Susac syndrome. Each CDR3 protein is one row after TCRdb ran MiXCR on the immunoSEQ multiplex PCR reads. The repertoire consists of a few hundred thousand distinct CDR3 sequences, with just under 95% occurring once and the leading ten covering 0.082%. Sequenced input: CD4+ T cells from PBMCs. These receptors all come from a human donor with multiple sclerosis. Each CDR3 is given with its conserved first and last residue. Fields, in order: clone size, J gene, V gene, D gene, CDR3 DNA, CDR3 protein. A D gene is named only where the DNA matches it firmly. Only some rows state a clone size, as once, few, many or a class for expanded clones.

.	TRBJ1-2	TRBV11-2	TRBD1	TGTGCCAGCAGCTCGACAGGGGGCAGCTATGGCTACACCTTC	CASSSTGGSYGYTF
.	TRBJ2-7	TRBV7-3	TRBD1	TGTGCCAGCAGCTTAACCTCCGGGACAGTGGACGAGCAGTACTTC	CASSLTSGTVDEQYF
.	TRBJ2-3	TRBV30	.	TGTGCCTGGAGTGAGACCCCCTCCCCTAGCACAGATACGCAGTATTTT	CAWSETPSPSTDTQYF
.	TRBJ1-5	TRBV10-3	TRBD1	TGTGCCATCAGTCCAGGGGGCGATCAGCCCCAGCATTTT	CAISPGGDQPQHF
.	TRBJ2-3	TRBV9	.	TGTGCCAGCAGCGTAGCCGGAAGGGGGGTGGCCGATACGCAGTATTTT	CASSVAGRGVADTQYF
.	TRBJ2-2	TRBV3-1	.	TGTGCCAGCAGCCTTGTGAACACCGGGGAGCTGTTTTTT	CASSLVNTGELFF
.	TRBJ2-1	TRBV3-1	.	TGTGCCAGCAGCCGGGGGGCCTCCAATGAGCAGTTCTTC	CASSRGASNEQFF
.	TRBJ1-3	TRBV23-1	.	TGCGCCAGCAGTCAACGGGTCAAAGCCATATATTTT	CASSQRVKAIYF
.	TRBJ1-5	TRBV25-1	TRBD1	TGTGCCAGCAGTGAGACAGGGTTTGGTCAGCCCCAGCATTTT	CASSETGFGQPQHF
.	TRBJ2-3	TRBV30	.	TGTGCCCGTGGACTGATCACAGATACGCAGTATTTT	CARGLITDTQYF
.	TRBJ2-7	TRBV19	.	TGTGCCAGTCGGCTATTCTACGAGCAGTACTTC	CASRLFYEQYF
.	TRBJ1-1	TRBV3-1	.	TGTGCCAGCAGCCAAGGGACATTCACTGAAGCTTTCTTT	CASSQGTFTEAFF
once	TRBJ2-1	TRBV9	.	TGTGCCAGCAGCCAGAGGGGCTTTTACAATGAGCAGTTCTTC	CASSQRGFYNEQFF
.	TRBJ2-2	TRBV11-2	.	TGTGCCAGCAGCTTAATGAGCGCCCTGAACACCGGGGAGCTGTTTTTT	CASSLMSALNTGELFF
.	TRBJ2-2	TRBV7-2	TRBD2	TGTGCCAGCAGCTCCCTCATAAGGACTAGCGGGGGGGCTAGGGAGCTGTTTTTT	CASSSLIRTSGGARELFF